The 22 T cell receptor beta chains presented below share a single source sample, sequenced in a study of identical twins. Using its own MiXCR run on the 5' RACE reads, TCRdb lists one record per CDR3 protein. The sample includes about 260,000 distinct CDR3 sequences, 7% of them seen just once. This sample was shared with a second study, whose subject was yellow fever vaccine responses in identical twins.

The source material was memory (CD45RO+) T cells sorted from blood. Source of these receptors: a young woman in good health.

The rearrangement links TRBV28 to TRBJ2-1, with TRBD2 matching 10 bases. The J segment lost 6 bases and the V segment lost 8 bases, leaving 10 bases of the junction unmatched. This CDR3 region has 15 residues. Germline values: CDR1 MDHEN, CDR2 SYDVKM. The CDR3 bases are TGTGCCAGCGTGGCTAGCGGGAGTCTGGGCAATGAGCAGTTCTTC. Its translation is CASVASGSLGNEQFF. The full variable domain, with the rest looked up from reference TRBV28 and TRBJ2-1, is DVKVTQSSRYLVKRTGEKVFLECVQDMDHENMFWYRQDPGLGLRLIYFSYDVKMKEKGDIPEGYSVSREKKERFSLILESASTNQTSMYLCASVASGSLGNEQFFGPGTRLTVL.

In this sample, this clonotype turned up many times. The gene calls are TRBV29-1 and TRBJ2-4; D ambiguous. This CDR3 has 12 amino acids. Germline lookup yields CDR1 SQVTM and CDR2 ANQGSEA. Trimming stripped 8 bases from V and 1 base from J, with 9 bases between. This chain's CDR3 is CSFTGAKNIQYF. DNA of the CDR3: TGCAGCTTCACCGGGGCCAAAAACATTCAGTACTTC.

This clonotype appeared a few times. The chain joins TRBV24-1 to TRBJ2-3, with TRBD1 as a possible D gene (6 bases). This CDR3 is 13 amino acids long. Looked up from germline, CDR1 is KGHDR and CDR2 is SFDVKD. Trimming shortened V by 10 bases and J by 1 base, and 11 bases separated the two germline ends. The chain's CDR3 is CATKDRGTDTQYF. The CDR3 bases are TGTGCCACAAAGGACAGAGGCACAGATACGCAGTATTTT.

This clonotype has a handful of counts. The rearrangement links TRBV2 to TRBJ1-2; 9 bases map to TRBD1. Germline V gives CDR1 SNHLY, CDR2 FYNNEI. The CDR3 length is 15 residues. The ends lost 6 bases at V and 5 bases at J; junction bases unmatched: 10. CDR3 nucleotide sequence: TGTGCCAGCAGCGCCCCCGGGACAGGGACGTATGGCTACACCTTC. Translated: CASSAPGTGTYGYTF. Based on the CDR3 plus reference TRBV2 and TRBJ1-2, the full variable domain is EPEVTQTPSHQVTQMGQEVILRCVPISNHLYFYWYRQILGQKVEFLVSFYNNEISEKSEIFDDQFSVERPDGSNFTLKIRSTKLEDSAMYFCASSAPGTGTYGYTFGSGTRLTVV.

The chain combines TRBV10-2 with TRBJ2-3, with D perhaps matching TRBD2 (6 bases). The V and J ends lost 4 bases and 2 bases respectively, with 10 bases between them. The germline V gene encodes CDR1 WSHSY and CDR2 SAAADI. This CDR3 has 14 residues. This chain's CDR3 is CASSGSGLTDTQYF. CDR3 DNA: TGCGCCAGCAGTGGGAGCGGGCTCACAGATACGCAGTATTTT.

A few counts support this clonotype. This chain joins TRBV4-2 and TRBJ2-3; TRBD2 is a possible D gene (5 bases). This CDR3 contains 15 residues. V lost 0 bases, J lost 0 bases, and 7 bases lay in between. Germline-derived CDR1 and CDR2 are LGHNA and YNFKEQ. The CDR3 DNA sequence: TGTGCCAGCAGCCAAGATGGCGGGAGCACAGATACGCAGTATTTT. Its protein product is CASSQDGGSTDTQYF.

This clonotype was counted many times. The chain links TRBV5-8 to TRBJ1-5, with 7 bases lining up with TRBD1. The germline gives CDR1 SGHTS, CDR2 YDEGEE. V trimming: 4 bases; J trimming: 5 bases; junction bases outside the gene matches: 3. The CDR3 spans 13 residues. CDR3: CASSKTGYQPQHF. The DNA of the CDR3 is TGTGCCAGCAGCAAGACAGGGTATCAGCCCCAGCATTTT.

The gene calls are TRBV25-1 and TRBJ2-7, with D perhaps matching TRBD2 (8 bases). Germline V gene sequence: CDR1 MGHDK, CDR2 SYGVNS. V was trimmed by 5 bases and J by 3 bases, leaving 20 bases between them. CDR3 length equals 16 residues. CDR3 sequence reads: CASSPGGDRGFYEQYF. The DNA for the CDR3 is TGTGCCAGCAGTCCCGGGGGGGACAGAGGATTCTACGAGCAGTACTTC.

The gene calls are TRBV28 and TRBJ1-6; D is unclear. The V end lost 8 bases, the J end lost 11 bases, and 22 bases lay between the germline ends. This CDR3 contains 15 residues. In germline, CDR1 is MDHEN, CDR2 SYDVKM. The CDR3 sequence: CASAADGRTMPPLHF. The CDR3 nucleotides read TGTGCCAGCGCCGCGGACGGACGGACCATGCCACCCCTCCACTTT.

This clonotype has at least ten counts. The DNA for the CDR3 is TGTGCCATCAGTGAAAGGGACTACCTCACCGGGGAGCTGTTTTTT. This sequence encodes CAISERDYLTGELFF. The V call is TRBV10-3, the J call TRBJ2-2; 7 positions match TRBD2. The CDR3 is made up of 15 amino acids. The germline gives CDR1 ENHRY, CDR2 SYGVKD. Unmatched junction bases numbered 5, after V lost 3 bases and J lost 4 bases.

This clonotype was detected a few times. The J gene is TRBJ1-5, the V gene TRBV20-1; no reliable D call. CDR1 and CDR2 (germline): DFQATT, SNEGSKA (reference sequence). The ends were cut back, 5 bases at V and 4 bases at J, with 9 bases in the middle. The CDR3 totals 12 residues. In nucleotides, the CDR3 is TGCAGTGCTCAGTCCGCAAATCAGCCCCAGCATTTT. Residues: CSAQSANQPQHF.

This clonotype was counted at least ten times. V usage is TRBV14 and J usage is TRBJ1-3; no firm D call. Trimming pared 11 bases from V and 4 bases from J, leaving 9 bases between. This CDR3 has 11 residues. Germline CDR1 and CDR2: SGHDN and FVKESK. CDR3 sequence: CAYSRGNTIYF. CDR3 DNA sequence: TGTGCCTATAGCAGAGGAAACACCATATATTTT.

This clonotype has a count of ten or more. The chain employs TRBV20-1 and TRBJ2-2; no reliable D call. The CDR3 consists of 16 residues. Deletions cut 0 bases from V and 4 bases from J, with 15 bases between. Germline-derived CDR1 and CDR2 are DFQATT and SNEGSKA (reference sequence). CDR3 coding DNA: TGCAGTGCTAGAGATATCAGAGAGTATGGCACCGGGGAGCTGTTTTTT. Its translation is CSARDIREYGTGELFF.

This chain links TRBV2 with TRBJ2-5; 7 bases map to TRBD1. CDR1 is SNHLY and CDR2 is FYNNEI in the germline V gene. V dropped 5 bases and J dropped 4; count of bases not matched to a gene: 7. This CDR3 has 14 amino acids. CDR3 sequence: CASSIMRGRETQYF. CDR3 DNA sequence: TGTGCCAGCAGTATTATGAGGGGGCGAGAGACCCAGTACTTC.

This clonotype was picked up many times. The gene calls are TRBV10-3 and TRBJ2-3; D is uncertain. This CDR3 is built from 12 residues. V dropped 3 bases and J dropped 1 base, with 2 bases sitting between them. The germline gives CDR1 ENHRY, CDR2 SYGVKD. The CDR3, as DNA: TGTGCCATCAGTGAACGCACAGATACGCAGTATTTT. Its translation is CAISERTDTQYF.

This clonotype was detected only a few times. The CDR3 DNA follows: TGCGCCAGCACCGTGGGATCATCGGATACGCAGTATTTT. It translates to CASTVGSSDTQYF. This chain joins TRBV10-1 and TRBJ2-3; D not certain. Looked up from germline, CDR1 is WNHNN and CDR2 is SYGVQD (reference sequence). V gave up 7 bases and J gave up 6 bases, with 14 bases separating them. The CDR3 runs to 13 residues.

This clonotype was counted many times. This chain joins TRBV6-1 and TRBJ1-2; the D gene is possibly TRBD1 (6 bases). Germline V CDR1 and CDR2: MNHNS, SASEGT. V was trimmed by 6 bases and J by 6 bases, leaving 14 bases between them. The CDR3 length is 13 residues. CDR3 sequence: CASSMTGTHGYTF. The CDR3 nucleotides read TGTGCCAGCAGCATGACAGGAACTCATGGCTACACCTTC.

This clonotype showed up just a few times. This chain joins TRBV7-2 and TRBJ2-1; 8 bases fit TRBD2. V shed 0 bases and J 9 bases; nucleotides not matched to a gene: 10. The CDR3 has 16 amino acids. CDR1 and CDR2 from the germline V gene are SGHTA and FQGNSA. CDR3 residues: CASSLASGRTLGEQFF. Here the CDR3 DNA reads TGTGCCAGCAGCTTAGCAAGCGGGAGAACGCTGGGTGAGCAGTTCTTC. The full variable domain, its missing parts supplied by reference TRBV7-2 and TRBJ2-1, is GAGVSQSPSNKVTEKGKDVELRCDPISGHTALYWYRQSLGQGLEFLIYFQGNSAPDKSGLPSDRFSAERTGGSVSTLTIQRTQQEDSAVYLCASSLASGRTLGEQFFGPGTRLTVL.

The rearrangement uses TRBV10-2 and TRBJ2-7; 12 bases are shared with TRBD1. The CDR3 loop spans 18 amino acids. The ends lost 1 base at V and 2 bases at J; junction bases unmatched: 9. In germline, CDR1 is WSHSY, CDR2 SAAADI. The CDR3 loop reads CASSEFGTGGREAYEQYF. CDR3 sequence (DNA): TGCGCCAGCAGTGAGTTTGGGACAGGGGGCAGGGAAGCCTACGAGCAGTACTTC.

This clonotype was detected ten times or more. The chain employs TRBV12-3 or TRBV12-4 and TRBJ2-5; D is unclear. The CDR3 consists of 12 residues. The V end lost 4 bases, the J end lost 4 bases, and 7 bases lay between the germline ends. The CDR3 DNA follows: TGTGCCAGCAGTTCTTGGGGAGAGACCCAGTACTTC. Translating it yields CASSSWGETQYF.

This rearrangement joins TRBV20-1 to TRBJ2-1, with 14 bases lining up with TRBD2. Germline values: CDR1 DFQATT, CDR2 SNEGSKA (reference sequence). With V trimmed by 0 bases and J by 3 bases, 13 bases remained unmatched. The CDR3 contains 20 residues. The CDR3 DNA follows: TGCAGTGCTAGAGATTACGTGTCGACTAGCGGGAGGGCCCGCTACAATGAGCAGTTCTTC. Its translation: CSARDYVSTSGRARYNEQFF.

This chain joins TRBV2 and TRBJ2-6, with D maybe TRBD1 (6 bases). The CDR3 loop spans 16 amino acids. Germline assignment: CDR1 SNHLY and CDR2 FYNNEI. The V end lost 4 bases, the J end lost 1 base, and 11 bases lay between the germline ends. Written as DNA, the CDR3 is TGTGCCAGCAGTGCCCGACAGGTTTCTGGGGCCAACGTCCTGACTTTC. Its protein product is CASSARQVSGANVLTF. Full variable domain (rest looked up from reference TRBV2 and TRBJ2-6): EPEVTQTPSHQVTQMGQEVILRCVPISNHLYFYWYRQILGQKVEFLVSFYNNEISEKSEIFDDQFSVERPDGSNFTLKIRSTKLEDSAMYFCASSARQVSGANVLTFGAGSRLTVL.